The 30 T cell receptor beta chains presented below share a single source sample, sequenced in a study of T cells after posttransplantation cyclophosphamide. Using immunoSEQ multiplex PCR, the repertoire was profiled, and TCRdb retains in-frame clones only, with some absent. The sample yields 15,000 to 20,000 clones, 80% to 90% seen once. Methotrexate plus calcineurin inhibitor accompanied controls' myeloablative marrow transplants; sampling was 1 year later. This specimen consisted of PBMCs, obtained approximately 64 weeks after allogeneic stem cell transplant with calcineurin inhibitor and methotrexate. These receptors came from a male patient between 25 and 40 years old who received an allogeneic stem cell transplant from an unrelated donor, was CMV-positive, and had acute and chronic GVHD. Among the T cells, some may be from the graft donor.

Concerning this clone: At one of its ends the junction is not consistent with the germline gene, which may arise from a read error. The chain joins TRBV2 to TRBJ2-3; no reliable D call. The germline gives CDR1 SNHLY, CDR2 FYNNEI. The CDR3 has 14 amino acids. This CDR3 is CASSLWAIADTRYF. In DNA, the CDR3 is TGTGCCAGCAGCTTATGGGCCATCGCAGATACGCGGTATTTT.

This chain connects TRBV7-8 to TRBJ2-1, with 14 bases fitting TRBD2. In germline, CDR1 is SGHVS, CDR2 FQNEAQ. This CDR3 is built from 17 residues. With 8 bases clipped from V and 1 base from J, the junction kept 7 bases outside the gene matches. CDR3 protein: CASHLRTSGGSYNEQFF. The DNA of the CDR3 is TGTGCCAGCCACCTCCGGACTAGCGGGGGGTCCTACAATGAGCAGTTCTTC.

This clone occurred a few times. The chain employs TRBV10-3 and TRBJ2-3; 8 bases are a match to TRBD2. The trim removed 9 bases at V and 3 bases at J, leaving 8 bases unmatched. Germline V gives CDR1 ENHRY, CDR2 SYGVKD. The CDR3 has 14 amino acids. CDR3: CAISPGLGTDTQYF. The DNA for the CDR3 is TGTGCCATTTCGCCGGGACTAGGTACAGATACGCAGTATTTT.

This chain uses TRBV12-5 with TRBJ2-1; 7 bases align to TRBD2. The CDR3 has 16 residues. Germline assignment: CDR1 LGHNT and CDR2 FRNRAP. The V gene end was trimmed by 6 bases and the J gene end by 2 bases; junction bases not matched to a gene: 10. For the CDR3, the DNA is TGTGCTAGTGGAACTGGGGGGGGAAGGACCTACAATGAGCAGTTCTTC. As protein: CASGTGGGRTYNEQFF.

V and J are TRBV5-1 and TRBJ2-3; possible D gene TRBD1, 7 bases. Trimming took off 4 bases at V and 10 bases at J, with 19 bases between the two ends. The CDR3 loop spans 14 amino acids. Germline V gene lookup returns CDR1 SGHRS and CDR2 YFSETQ. CDR3 in DNA: TGCGCCAGCAGCCGGGGGACAGTAGTTTTTGCGCAGTATTTT. This translates into CASSRGTVVFAQYF.

The genes are TRBV2 and TRBJ2-3; weak D call: TRBD1 (5 bases). The V end lost 6 bases, the J end lost 2 bases, and 9 bases lay between the germline ends. CDR1 and CDR2 (germline): SNHLY, FYNNEI. CDR3 length: 13 residues. The CDR3 coding sequence is TGTGCCAGCAGCGCGACAGCCACAGATACGCAGTATTTT. The encoded protein is CASSATATDTQYF.

V and J are TRBV7-9 and TRBJ2-1; D is unclear. V was shortened by 4 bases and J by 9 bases, with 16 bases between the two germline ends. There are 14 residues in the CDR3. The germline gives CDR1 SEHNR, CDR2 FQNEAQ (reference sequence). CDR3 protein: CASSSPDLASEQFF. The CDR3 bases are TGTGCCAGCAGCTCCCCTGATCTCGCCAGTGAGCAGTTCTTC.

This chain connects TRBV28 to TRBJ1-2; 11 bases match TRBD1. Losses at the gene ends were 0 bases for V and 3 bases for J; bases not matched to a gene: 6. CDR3 length: 17 amino acids. Germline-derived CDR1 and CDR2 are MDHEN and SYDVKM. CDR3 amino acids: CASSLWRTGGPDYGYTF. DNA of the CDR3: TGTGCCAGCAGTTTATGGAGGACAGGGGGCCCGGACTATGGCTACACCTTC.

The J gene is TRBJ1-2, the V gene TRBV9; D unclear. The CDR3 runs to 14 residues. Germline CDR1 reads SGDLS; CDR2 reads YYNGEE. Trimming removed 0 bases at V and 6 bases at J, with 12 bases between. CDR3 bases: TGTGCCAGCAGCGTAGCCGGTTTGGAGAATGGCTACACCTTC. Translation gives CASSVAGLENGYTF.

This sequence joins TRBV5-1 and TRBJ2-3; TRBD1 aligns across 7 bases. There are 18 residues in the CDR3. Germline trimming cut 3 bases from V and 0 bases from J; bases unmatched to any gene: 13. Germline CDR1 and CDR2: SGHRS and YFSETQ. CDR3 nucleotide sequence: TGCGCCAGCAGCTCGCTGTGGGAACGGGGACAGAGCACAGATACGCAGTATTTT. Its translation is CASSSLWERGQSTDTQYF.

As regards this clone: The junction and the germline gene differ at one end; a read error may be behind it. Additional DNA sequences in this sample encode the identical CDR3. This chain links TRBV7-9 with TRBJ1-6; D gene ambiguous. The CDR3 is 14 amino acids. Per germline, CDR1 SEHNR and CDR2 FQNEAQ (reference sequence). CDR3 protein: CASSLYSYNSPLHF. The CDR3 nucleotides are TGTGCCAGCAGCTTATACAGCTATAATTCCCCCCTCCACTTT.

This chain joins TRBV28 and TRBJ2-1, with 12 bases lining up with TRBD2. Germline CDR1 MDHEN, CDR2 SYDVKM. After removal of 3 bases from V and 8 bases from J, the junction contained 11 bases not matched to a gene. The CDR3 runs to 17 residues. CDR3: CASSFIPTSGRSDEQFF. CDR3 bases: TGTGCCAGCAGTTTTATCCCCACTAGCGGGAGGTCCGATGAGCAGTTCTTC.

This clone was counted between two and nine times. V is TRBV7-4 and J is TRBJ1-4; the match to TRBD1 covers 8 bases. Germline-derived CDR1 and CDR2 are SGHVT and SQSDAQ. The CDR3 loop spans 14 amino acids. V lost 5 bases, J lost 7 bases, and 6 bases stayed unmatched. CDR3 sequence reads: CASSPGQASEKLFF. CDR3 in DNA: TGTGCCAGCAGCCCGGGACAGGCTAGTGAAAAACTGTTTTTT.

The CDR3 nucleotides read TGTGCCAGCAGACGAACCAGTCCTACTAATGAAAAACTGTTTTTT. Translated: CASRRTSPTNEKLFF. The chain employs TRBV6-6 and TRBJ1-4; D not resolved. The CDR3 covers 15 residues. Trimming shortened V by 6 bases and J by 2 bases, and 13 bases separated the two germline ends. CDR1 is MNHNY, CDR2 SVGAGI, per germline (reference sequence).

The chain uses TRBV4-3 and TRBJ2-5; tentatively, D is TRBD1 (7 bases). V lost 0 bases, J lost 4 bases, and 12 bases lay in between. The CDR3 is made up of 15 amino acids. Germline CDR1 and CDR2: LGHNA and YSLEER. The CDR3 DNA reads as TGCGCCAGCAGCCAAGAGACAGGGAGGCGAGAGACCCAGTACTTC. Translating gives CASSQETGRRETQYF.

This chain uses TRBV7-2 with TRBJ2-7, with 9 bases aligning to TRBD2. CDR3 length equals 15 residues. CDR1 is SGHTA, CDR2 FQGNSA, per germline. The V segment lost 1 base and the J segment 4 bases; nucleotides outside the gene matches: 5. CDR3 nucleotide sequence: TGTGCCAGCAGCTTAGTTCTAGCGGGACAATACGAGCAGTACTTC. The encoded protein is CASSLVLAGQYEQYF.

The chain uses TRBV6-1 and TRBJ2-7; 8 nucleotides line up with TRBD1. This CDR3 is 11 amino acids long. Germline V CDR1 and CDR2: MNHNS, SASEGT. Trimming removed 6 bases from V and 6 bases from J; junction bases left unmatched: 1. This CDR3 reads CASRTGGEQYF. The CDR3 DNA is TGTGCCAGCAGAACAGGGGGCGAGCAGTACTTC.

The rearrangement joins TRBV6-6 to TRBJ1-2, with 7 bases fitting TRBD1. Germline V gene sequence: CDR1 MNHNY, CDR2 SVGAGI (reference sequence). The CDR3 sequence is 14 residues long. V was pared by 7 bases and J by 1 base, with 6 bases of the junction left unmatched. CDR3 loop: CASTAWDSNYGYTF. Written as DNA, the CDR3 is TGTGCCAGCACCGCCTGGGACAGTAACTATGGCTACACCTTC.

The genes are TRBV7-2 and TRBJ2-5; D unclear. Germline loops: CDR1 SGHTA, CDR2 FQGNSA. V shed 2 bases and J shed 5 bases, with 3 bases lying between them. CDR3 length: 11 residues. CDR3 amino acids: CASSLYETQYF. The CDR3 coding sequence is TGTGCCAGCAGCTTATATGAGACCCAGTACTTC.

The chain joins TRBV7-2 to TRBJ2-3; TRBD2 aligns across 8 bases. The CDR3 has 14 residues. Losses at the gene ends were 6 bases for V and 7 bases for J; bases not matched to a gene: 9. Germline loops: CDR1 SGHTA, CDR2 FQGNSA. The CDR3: CASRFSGRGNTQYF. The CDR3 nucleotides read TGTGCCAGCAGGTTCAGCGGGAGAGGAAATACGCAGTATTTT.

The genes are TRBV9 and TRBJ1-2; 8 bases are a match to TRBD1. The CDR3 has 13 residues. With 2 bases clipped from V and 11 bases from J, the junction kept 8 bases outside the gene matches. The germline CDR1 and CDR2 sequences are SGDLS and YYNGEE. DNA of the CDR3: TGTGCCAGCAGCGTTGTGACAGGGGTCGGGTACACCTTC. Its translation: CASSVVTGVGYTF.

The chain has TRBV5-1 and TRBJ1-1; weak D call: TRBD1 (5 bases). The CDR3 is made up of 12 amino acids. V lost 1 base and J 8 bases, leaving 9 bases between the germline ends. In germline, CDR1 is SGHRS, CDR2 YFSETQ. The CDR3 DNA reads as TGCGCCAGCAGCTTGTTCGGGGGGGAAGCTTTCTTT. Protein: CASSLFGGEAFF.

The genes are TRBV7-3 and TRBJ2-3, with TRBD2 matching over 9 bases. Germline-derived CDR1 and CDR2 are SGHTA and FQGTGA. The J segment lost 6 bases and the V segment lost 2 bases, leaving 9 bases of the junction unmatched. The CDR3 has 16 amino acids. CDR3 amino acids: CASSLGVAGAGDTQYF. In DNA form, the CDR3 reads TGTGCCAGCAGCTTAGGGGTAGCGGGAGCGGGGGATACGCAGTATTTT.

This clone was found a few times. The V call is TRBV11-1, the J call TRBJ1-1; D gene uncertain. The V gene lost 3 bases and the J gene lost 1 base, with 12 bases spanning the gap. The CDR3 sequence is 15 residues long. The germline V gene has CDR1 SGHAT and CDR2 FQDESV (reference sequence). The CDR3 nucleotides read TGTGCCAGCAGCTTTGATGGAGGGTGGAACACTGAAGCTTTCTTT. Protein: CASSFDGGWNTEAFF.

A few counts support this clone. The chain links TRBV12-5 to TRBJ1-1; no clear D gene. Trimming pared 6 bases from V and 2 bases from J, leaving 13 bases between. Germline V lookup: CDR1 LGHNT, CDR2 FRNRAP. This CDR3 has 14 amino acids. The chain's CDR3 is CASGPPAGNTEAFF. The CDR3 nucleotides are TGTGCTAGTGGGCCTCCCGCGGGTAACACTGAAGCTTTCTTT.

The V and J genes are TRBV28 and TRBJ2-5; D is perhaps TRBD2 (6 bases). V lost 7 bases to trimming and J lost 5 bases, with 20 bases between them. This CDR3 comprises 15 residues. Germline V gene lookup returns CDR1 MDHEN and CDR2 SYDVKM. CDR3 loop: CASIRASVIGETQYF. The CDR3 DNA sequence: TGTGCCAGCATTCGGGCTAGCGTGATTGGGGAGACCCAGTACTTC.

This clone was seen a handful of times. This chain uses TRBV7-3 with TRBJ1-2; 7 bases fit TRBD1. The germline V gene encodes CDR1 SGHTA and CDR2 FQGTGA. V gave up 1 base and J gave up 14 bases; unmatched junction bases: 16. The CDR3 runs 15 residues. The DNA for the CDR3 is TGTGCCAGCAGCTTAATATCGGGAGACAGGGCCCCTAAGACCTTC. Protein product: CASSLISGDRAPKTF.

The CDR3 nucleotides read TGTGCCAGCAGTCACCCTAGCATATACGAGCAGTACTTC. This encodes CASSHPSIYEQYF. This sequence joins TRBV6-1 and TRBJ2-7; D perhaps matches TRBD2 (5 bases). The CDR3 totals 13 residues. Trimming took off 5 bases at V and 4 bases at J, with 12 bases between the two ends. CDR1 and CDR2 from the germline V gene are MNHNS and SASEGT.

The V gene is TRBV5-6, the J gene TRBJ2-7; TRBD2 agrees at 7 bases. CDR1 SGHDT and CDR2 YYEEEE come from the germline V gene. The trim removed 5 bases at V and 2 bases at J, leaving 4 bases unmatched. The CDR3 spans 13 residues. The CDR3 nucleotides are TGTGCCAGCAGGGGGACTACGGCCTACGAGCAGTACTTC. This codes for CASRGTTAYEQYF.

The CDR3 coding sequence is TGTGCCAGCAGTTACAGGAGCTCCTACGAGCAGTACTTC. Protein sequence: CASSYRSSYEQYF. The V gene is TRBV6-5, the J gene TRBJ2-7; the D is unclear. This CDR3 contains 13 residues. V lost 2 bases and J 0 bases, leaving 5 bases between the germline ends. Germline loops: CDR1 MNHEY, CDR2 SVGAGI.